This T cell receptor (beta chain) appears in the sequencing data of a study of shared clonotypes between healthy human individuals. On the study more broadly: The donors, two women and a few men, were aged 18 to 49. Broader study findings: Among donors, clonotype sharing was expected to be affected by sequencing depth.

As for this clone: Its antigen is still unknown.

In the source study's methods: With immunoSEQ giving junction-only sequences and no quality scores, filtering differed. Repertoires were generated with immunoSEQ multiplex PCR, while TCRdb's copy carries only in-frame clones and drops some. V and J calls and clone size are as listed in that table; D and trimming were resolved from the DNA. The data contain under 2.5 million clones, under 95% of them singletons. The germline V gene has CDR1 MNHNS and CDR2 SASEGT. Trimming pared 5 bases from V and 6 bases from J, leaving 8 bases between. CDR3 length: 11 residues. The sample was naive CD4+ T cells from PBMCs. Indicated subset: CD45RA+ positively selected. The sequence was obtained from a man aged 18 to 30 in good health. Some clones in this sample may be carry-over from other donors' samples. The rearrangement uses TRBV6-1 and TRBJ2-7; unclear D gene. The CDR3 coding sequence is TGTGCCAGCAGTTACGGCACCGAGCAGTACTTC. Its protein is CASSYGTEQYF.